This T cell receptor (beta chain) was obtained from a study of T cell responses to AZD1222 COVID-19 vaccine. Study results and caveats: Mostly white British, mostly female donors; authors suggested clonal diversity may be underestimated. Recipients of two AZD1222 doses showed rising Spike-specific TCR breadth and depth.

The CDR3 extends over 13 amino acids. Germline V gene sequence: CDR1 SGHAT, CDR2 FQDESV (reference sequence). V lost 5 bases and J lost 7; bases outside the gene matches: 5. Repertoires were generated with immunoSEQ multiplex PCR, while TCRdb's copy carries only in-frame clones and drops some. The profile covers around 120,000 clones, with more than 85% appearing a single time and approximately 5% taken by the ten largest. On this clone: Its cognate antigen is unknown.

The sequence was obtained from an adult who received the AZD1222 COVID-19 vaccine. Material: peripheral blood, obtained 28 days after the second AZD1222 dose. V gene TRBV11-1 combines with J gene TRBJ2-1, with 7 bases aligning to TRBD2. The CDR3 nucleotides read TGTGCCAGCAGCCAACCCGGGAGGAATGAGCAGTTCTTC. As protein: CASSQPGRNEQFF.